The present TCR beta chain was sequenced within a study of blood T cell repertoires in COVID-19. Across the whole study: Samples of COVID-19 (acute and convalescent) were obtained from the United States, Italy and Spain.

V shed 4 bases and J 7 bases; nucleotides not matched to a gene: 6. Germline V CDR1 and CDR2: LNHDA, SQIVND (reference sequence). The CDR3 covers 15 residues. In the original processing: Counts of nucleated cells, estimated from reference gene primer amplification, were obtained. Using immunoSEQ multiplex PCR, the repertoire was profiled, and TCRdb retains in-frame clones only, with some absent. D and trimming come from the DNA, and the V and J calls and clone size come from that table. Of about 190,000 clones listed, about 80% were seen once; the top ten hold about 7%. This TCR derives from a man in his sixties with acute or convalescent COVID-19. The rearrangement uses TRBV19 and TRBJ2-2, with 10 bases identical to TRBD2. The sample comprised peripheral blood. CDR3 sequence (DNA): TGTGCCAGTAGTAGCGAGACTAGCGGGTTCGGGGAGCTGTTTTTT. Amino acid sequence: CASSSETSGFGELFF.